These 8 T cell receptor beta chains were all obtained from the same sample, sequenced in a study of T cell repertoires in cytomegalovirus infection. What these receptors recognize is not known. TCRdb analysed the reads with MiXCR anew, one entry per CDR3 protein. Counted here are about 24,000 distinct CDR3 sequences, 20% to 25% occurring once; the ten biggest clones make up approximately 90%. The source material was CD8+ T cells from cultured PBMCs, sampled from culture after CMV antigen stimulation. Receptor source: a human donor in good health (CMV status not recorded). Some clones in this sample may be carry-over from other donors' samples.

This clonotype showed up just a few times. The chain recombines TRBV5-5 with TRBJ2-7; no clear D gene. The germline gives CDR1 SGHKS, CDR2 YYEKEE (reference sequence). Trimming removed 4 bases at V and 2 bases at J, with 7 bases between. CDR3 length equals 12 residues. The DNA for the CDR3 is TGTGCCAGCAGCCCGACGACCTACGAGCAGTACTTC. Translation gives CASSPTTYEQYF.

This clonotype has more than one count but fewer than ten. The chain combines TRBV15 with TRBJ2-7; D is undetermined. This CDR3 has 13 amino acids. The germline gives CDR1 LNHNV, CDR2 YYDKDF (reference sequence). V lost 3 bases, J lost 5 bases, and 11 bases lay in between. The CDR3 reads CATSSPQKNEQYF. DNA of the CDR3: TGTGCCACCAGCAGCCCCCAAAAGAACGAGCAGTACTTC.

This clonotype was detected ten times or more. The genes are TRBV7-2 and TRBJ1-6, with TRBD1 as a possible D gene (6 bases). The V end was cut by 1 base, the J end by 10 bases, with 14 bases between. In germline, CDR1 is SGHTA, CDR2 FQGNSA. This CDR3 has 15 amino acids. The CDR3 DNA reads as TGTGCCAGCAGCTTAGATCTCCAGGGGCCGTCACCCCTCCACTTT. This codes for CASSLDLQGPSPLHF.

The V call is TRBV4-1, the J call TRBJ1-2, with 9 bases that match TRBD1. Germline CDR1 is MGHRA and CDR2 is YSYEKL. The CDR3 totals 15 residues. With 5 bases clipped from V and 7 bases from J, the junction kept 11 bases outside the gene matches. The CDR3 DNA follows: TGCGCCAGCAGCGCATCACAGGGGGCCTTTATTGGCTACACCTTC. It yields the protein CASSASQGAFIGYTF.

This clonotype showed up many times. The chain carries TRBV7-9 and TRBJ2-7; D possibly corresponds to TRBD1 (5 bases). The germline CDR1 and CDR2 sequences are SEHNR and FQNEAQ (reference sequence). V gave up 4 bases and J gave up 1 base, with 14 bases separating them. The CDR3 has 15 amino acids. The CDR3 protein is CASSSTVWSSYEQYF. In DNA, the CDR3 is TGTGCCAGCAGCTCGACAGTTTGGTCGTCCTACGAGCAGTACTTC.

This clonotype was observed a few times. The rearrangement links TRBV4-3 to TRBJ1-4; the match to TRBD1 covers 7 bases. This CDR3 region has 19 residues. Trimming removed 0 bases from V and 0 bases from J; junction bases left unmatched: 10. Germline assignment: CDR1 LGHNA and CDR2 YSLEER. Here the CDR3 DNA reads TGCGCCAGCAGCCAAGATACCCCTGAGGGGGCCTCAACTAATGAAAAACTGTTTTTT. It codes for CASSQDTPEGASTNEKLFF.

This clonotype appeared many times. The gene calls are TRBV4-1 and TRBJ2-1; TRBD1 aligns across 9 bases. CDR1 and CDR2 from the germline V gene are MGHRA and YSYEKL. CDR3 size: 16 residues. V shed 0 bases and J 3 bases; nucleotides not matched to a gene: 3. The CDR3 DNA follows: TGCGCCAGCAGCCAAGAGACGGGACAGGGCTACAATGAGCAGTTCTTC. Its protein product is CASSQETGQGYNEQFF.

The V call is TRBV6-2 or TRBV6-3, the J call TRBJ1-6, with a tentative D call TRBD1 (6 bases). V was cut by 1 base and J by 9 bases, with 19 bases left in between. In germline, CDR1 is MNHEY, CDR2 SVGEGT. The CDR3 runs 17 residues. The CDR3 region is CASSYLADGAGVSPLHF. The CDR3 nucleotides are TGTGCCAGCAGTTACTTGGCGGACGGGGCAGGGGTTTCACCCCTCCACTTT.